One and the same sample provided the 14 T cell receptor beta chains below, sequenced in a study of T cells in localized non-small cell lung cancer. Clones were read by immunoSEQ multiplex PCR, and TCRdb kept only the in-frame ones, dropping some. This table holds 1,400 or so clones, around 22% found once. The sequencing used normal lung tissue next to the tumor, collected before any cancer treatment. Receptors originate from a man aged 18 to 50 with stage II lung adenocarcinoma.

The rearrangement links TRBV18 to TRBJ1-2, with D tentatively TRBD1 (6 bases). Germline assignment: CDR1 KGHSH and CDR2 LQKENI. The CDR3 has 15 amino acids. V was cut by 5 bases and J by 2 bases, with 15 bases left in between. The CDR3 DNA is TGTGCCAGCTCATCAACACAGGGTTCAAACTATGGCTACACCTTC. It yields the protein CASSSTQGSNYGYTF.

This clone turned up a few times. The chain carries TRBV6-8 and TRBJ1-1; the D is unclear. This CDR3 has 13 residues. CDR1 and CDR2 from the germline V gene are MNHGY and SAAAGT. Trimming removed 1 base at V and 0 bases at J, with 3 bases between. The CDR3 coding sequence is TGTGCCAGCAGTTACTGGCTGAACACTGAAGCTTTCTTT. Its translation: CASSYWLNTEAFF.

Of note for this clone: Mismatch with germline at one junction end may stem from a read error. The chain carries TRBV23-1 and TRBJ2-5, with TRBD1 identical over 9 bases. TRBV23-1 counts as an open reading frame of uncertain function. This CDR3 spans 16 amino acids. In DNA form, the CDR3 reads TGCGCCAGCAGCCAATGGGGACAGGGAATGGGAGAGACCCAGTACTTC. Its protein product is CASSQWGQGMGETQYF.

This clone is termed medium-sized. The chain uses TRBV4-1 and TRBJ1-1; possible D gene TRBD1, 5 bases. The CDR3 sequence is 15 residues long. From germline, CDR1 is MGHRA and CDR2 YSYEKL. Trimming removed 1 base from V and 5 bases from J, with 14 bases in between. CDR3 in DNA: TGCGCCAGCAGCCAAGTTTCAGGGACTGGGACTGAAGCTTTCTTT. This sequence encodes CASSQVSGTGTEAFF.

This chain uses TRBV11-3 with TRBJ2-7; D may match TRBD1 or TRBD2 (5 bases each). V was trimmed by 5 bases and J by 6 bases, leaving 20 bases between them. Germline CDR1 reads SGHNT; CDR2 reads YENEEA. This CDR3 is 15 amino acids long. DNA of the CDR3: TGTGCCAGCAGCCCTGGCAGGGCTCAAGGAGGCGAGCAGTACTTC. Its protein is CASSPGRAQGGEQYF.

This clone was found a few times. The CDR3 DNA is TGTGCCAGCAGCTCCCCCCCGGGGCCCCAGCATTTT. It translates to CASSSPPGPQHF. J is TRBJ1-5 and V is TRBV6-8; no reliable D call. The V end was cut by 6 bases, the J end by 9 bases, with 12 bases between. The CDR3 runs 12 residues. Germline-derived CDR1 and CDR2 are MNHGY and SAAAGT.

This clone was counted between two and nine times. The chain is built from TRBV11-3 and TRBJ1-2; D call uncertain. Trimming cost V 2 bases and J 6 bases, with 13 bases left between them. Germline lookup yields CDR1 SGHNT and CDR2 YENEEA. CDR3 size: 14 residues. The CDR3 region has the DNA TGTGCCAGCAGCTTACTCAACTGGAGCGATGGCTACACCTTC. The encoded protein is CASSLLNWSDGYTF.

The rearrangement links TRBV19 to TRBJ2-7; D ambiguous. The CDR3 is made up of 15 amino acids. Trimming cost V 0 bases and J 3 bases, with 12 bases left between them. CDR1 and CDR2 (germline): LNHDA, SQIVND (reference sequence). CDR3 sequence (DNA): TGTGCCAGTAGTATAGATCGTTACAGTAACTACGAGCAGTACTTC. This sequence encodes CASSIDRYSNYEQYF.

The rearrangement joins TRBV19 to TRBJ2-2; 8 nucleotides align to TRBD1. The V gene's germline CDR1 is LNHDA and CDR2 SQIVND (reference sequence). The CDR3 covers 17 residues. Losses at the gene ends were 3 bases for V and 0 bases for J; bases not matched to a gene: 6. Written as DNA, the CDR3 is TGTGCCAGTAGTATTGAGGGACAGGTAACGAACACCGGGGAGCTGTTTTTT. It translates to CASSIEGQVTNTGELFF.

The V and J genes are TRBV6-8 and TRBJ1-6, with TRBD1 identical over 10 bases. The ends lost 6 bases at V and 0 bases at J; junction bases unmatched: 20. The CDR3 is 22 residues long. Germline CDR1 MNHGY, CDR2 SAAAGT. The CDR3 here is CASSRPMTGGSLPSSYNSPLHF. Written as DNA, the CDR3 is TGTGCCAGCAGCCGCCCCATGACAGGGGGCTCCCTTCCGAGCTCCTATAATTCACCCCTCCACTTT.

V is TRBV19 and J is TRBJ2-7; 7 nucleotides line up with TRBD1. V lost 5 bases to trimming and J lost 2 bases; unmatched junction nucleotides: 9. Germline-derived CDR1 and CDR2 are LNHDA and SQIVND (reference sequence). The CDR3 contains 15 residues. CDR3 DNA sequence: TGTGCCAGTAGTCCAGCGACAGGGCACACCTACGAGCAGTACTTC. It translates to CASSPATGHTYEQYF.

This sequence joins TRBV11-3 and TRBJ1-5, with D possibly being TRBD1 (5 bases). Germline V gene data show CDR1 as SGHNT and CDR2 as YENEEA. The CDR3 sequence is 15 residues long. V shed 1 base and J shed 7 bases, with 14 bases lying between them. The CDR3 bases are TGTGCCAGCAGCTTAGTGAAGGGTAACAGGCAGCCCCAGCATTTT. Amino acid sequence: CASSLVKGNRQPQHF.

This clone was seen a few times. The chain carries TRBV11-3 and TRBJ2-5; the match to TRBD1 covers 8 bases. J was trimmed by 5 bases and V by 4 bases; bases with no gene match: 6. The CDR3 is 14 residues long. The germline gives CDR1 SGHNT, CDR2 YENEEA. For the CDR3, the DNA is TGTGCCAGCAGCTCACGACAGGGGCCGGAGACCCAGTACTTC. Translation: CASSSRQGPETQYF.

In its sample, this clone was seen a few times. The rearrangement joins TRBV11-3 to TRBJ2-1, with 11 bases fitting TRBD2. Germline V gene lookup returns CDR1 SGHNT and CDR2 YENEEA. V shed 5 bases and J 10 bases; nucleotides not matched to a gene: 10. The CDR3 totals 15 residues. CDR3 amino acids: CASSPPGLAAGEQFF. DNA of the CDR3: TGTGCCAGCAGCCCCCCGGGACTAGCGGCGGGAGAGCAGTTCTTC.